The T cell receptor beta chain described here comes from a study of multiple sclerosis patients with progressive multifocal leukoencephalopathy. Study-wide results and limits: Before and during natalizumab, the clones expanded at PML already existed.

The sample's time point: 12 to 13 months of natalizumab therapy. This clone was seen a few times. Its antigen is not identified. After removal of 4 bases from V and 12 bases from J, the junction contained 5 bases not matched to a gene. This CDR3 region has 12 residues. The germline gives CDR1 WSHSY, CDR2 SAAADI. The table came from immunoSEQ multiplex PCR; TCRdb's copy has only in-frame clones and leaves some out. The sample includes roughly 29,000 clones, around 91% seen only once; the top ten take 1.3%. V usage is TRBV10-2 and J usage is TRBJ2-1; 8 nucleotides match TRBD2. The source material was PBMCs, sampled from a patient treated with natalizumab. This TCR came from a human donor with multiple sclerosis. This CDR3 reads CASSAGGQGQFF. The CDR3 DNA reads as TGCGCCAGCAGTGCGGGGGGGCAGGGGCAGTTCTTC.